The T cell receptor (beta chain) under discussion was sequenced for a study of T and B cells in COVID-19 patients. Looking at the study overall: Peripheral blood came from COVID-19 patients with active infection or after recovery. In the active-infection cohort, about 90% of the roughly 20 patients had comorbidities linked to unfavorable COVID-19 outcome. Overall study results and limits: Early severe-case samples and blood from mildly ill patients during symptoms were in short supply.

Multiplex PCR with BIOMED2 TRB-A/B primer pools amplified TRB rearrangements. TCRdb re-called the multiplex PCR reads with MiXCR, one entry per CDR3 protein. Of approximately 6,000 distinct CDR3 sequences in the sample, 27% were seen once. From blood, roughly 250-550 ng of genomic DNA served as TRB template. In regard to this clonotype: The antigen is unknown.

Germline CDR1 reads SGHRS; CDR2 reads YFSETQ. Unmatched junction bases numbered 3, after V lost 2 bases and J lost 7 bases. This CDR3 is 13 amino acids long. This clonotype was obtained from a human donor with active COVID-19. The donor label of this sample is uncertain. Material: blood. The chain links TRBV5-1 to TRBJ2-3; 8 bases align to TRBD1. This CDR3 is CASSFQGANTQYF. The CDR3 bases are TGCGCCAGCAGCTTCCAGGGGGCGAATACGCAGTATTTT.